Presented here are 17 T cell receptor beta chains from one specimen sequenced in a study of blood T cells in healthy people across ages. Primed by a sample-barcoded 5' primer and a J-beta primer mix, a second PCR proceeded for roughly 7 to 12 cycles. TCRdb re-called the 5' RACE reads through MiXCR, storing one row per CDR3 protein. The data contain 450,000 to 700,000 distinct CDR3 sequences, approximately 27% of them singletons. The sequenced material came from blood. These receptors came from a woman in her 70s in good health.

The table lists this clonotype with a few counts. This chain uses TRBV6-5 with TRBJ1-2; 10 positions agree with TRBD1. Trimming took 2 bases from V and 5 from J; bases not matched to a gene: 5. The CDR3 consists of 15 residues. Looked up from germline, CDR1 is MNHEY and CDR2 is SVGAGI. CDR3 nucleotides: TGTGCCAGCAGTTACATGACAGGGGGCGAGTATGGCTACACCTTC. It codes for CASSYMTGGEYGYTF.

In its sample, this clonotype was seen a few times. The chain carries TRBV9 and TRBJ2-2; weak D call: TRBD1 (5 bases). The CDR3 is made up of 16 amino acids. V was clipped by 2 bases and J by 6 bases, with 17 bases between them. CDR1 SGDLS and CDR2 YYNGEE come from the germline V gene. This chain's CDR3 is CASSVQTDPFPGELFF. The CDR3 DNA reads as TGTGCCAGCAGCGTCCAGACAGACCCGTTCCCCGGGGAGCTGTTTTTT.

The CDR3 reads CASSIGSGQKYGYTF. CDR3 coding DNA: TGTGCCAGTAGTATAGGGAGTGGGCAGAAATATGGCTACACCTTC. The gene calls are TRBV19 and TRBJ1-2; D gene ambiguous. The CDR3 is 15 amino acids. Trimming stripped 1 base from V and 5 bases from J, with 14 bases between. Germline V lookup: CDR1 LNHDA, CDR2 SQIVND (reference sequence). The whole variable domain, remainder taken from reference TRBV19 and TRBJ1-2, is DGGITQSPKYLFRKEGQNVTLSCEQNLNHDAMYWYRQDPGQGLRLIYYSQIVNDFQKGDIAEGYSVSREKKESFPLTVTSAQKNPTAFYLCASSIGSGQKYGYTFGSGTRLTVV.

The chain has TRBV5-6 and TRBJ2-5, with a weak D call TRBD2 (6 bases). Per the germline V gene, CDR1 is SGHDT and CDR2 is YYEEEE. The V end lost 4 bases, the J end lost 3 bases, and 13 bases lay between the germline ends. The CDR3 has 14 residues. The CDR3 protein is CASSRLASEETQYF. CDR3 nucleotide sequence: TGTGCCAGCAGCCGGCTCGCTAGCGAAGAGACCCAGTACTTC.

In this sample, this clonotype turned up many times. This chain links TRBV7-2 with TRBJ2-5; D might be TRBD1 (6 bases). The germline V gene has CDR1 SGHTA and CDR2 FQGNSA. V lost 5 bases, J lost 5 bases, and 12 bases lay in between. CDR3 length equals 13 residues. The CDR3 DNA sequence: TGTGCCAGCAGCCAACAGGGTTGGGAGACCCAGTACTTC. Translated, it gives CASSQQGWETQYF.

This clonotype was counted many times. The chain employs TRBV5-1 and TRBJ2-5; D perhaps matches TRBD1 (5 bases). The V end was cut by 3 bases, the J end by 5 bases, with 14 bases between. The CDR3 consists of 14 residues. Germline V CDR1 and CDR2: SGHRS, YFSETQ. The CDR3 nucleotides are TGCGCCAGCAGCTGGACACCTCTAAGCGAGACCCAGTACTTC. This sequence encodes CASSWTPLSETQYF.

This clonotype has only a few counts. The chain employs TRBV7-2 and TRBJ2-7; D is possibly TRBD2 (6 bases). The CDR3 is 17 amino acids. The germline CDR1 and CDR2 sequences are SGHTA and FQGNSA. The V gene lost 2 bases and the J gene lost 0 bases, with 17 bases spanning the gap. This chain's CDR3 is CASSLFPAGLDSYEQYF. For the CDR3, the DNA is TGTGCCAGCAGCTTATTCCCCGCGGGACTCGACTCCTACGAGCAGTACTTC.

This clonotype was picked up a small number of times. The V and J genes are TRBV5-1 and TRBJ1-1; no firm D call. The CDR3 extends over 13 amino acids. V gave up 2 bases and J gave up 3 bases, with 8 bases separating them. Germline CDR1 is SGHRS and CDR2 is YFSETQ. CDR3 sequence (DNA): TGCGCCAGCAGCTTCATGGAGGACACTGAAGCTTTCTTT. Its protein is CASSFMEDTEAFF.

This chain joins TRBV20-1 and TRBJ2-4; D possibly corresponds to TRBD2 (5 bases). The CDR3 is 14 amino acids. Germline V gene lookup returns CDR1 DFQATT and CDR2 SNEGSKA (reference sequence). Trimming took off 5 bases at V and 6 bases at J, with 17 bases between the two ends. The CDR3 loop is CSAARTGSRNIQYF. In DNA form, the CDR3 reads TGCAGTGCTGCTAGGACGGGGTCGAGAAACATTCAGTACTTC.

This clonotype was observed a few times. V is TRBV7-2 and J is TRBJ2-5; weak D call: TRBD2 (6 bases). The CDR3 extends over 15 amino acids. V gave up 2 bases and J gave up 4 bases, with 14 bases separating them. The germline gives CDR1 SGHTA, CDR2 FQGNSA. The CDR3 nucleotides are TGTGCCAGCAGCTTAACTTCGACTAGTGGAGAGACCCAGTACTTC. It codes for CASSLTSTSGETQYF.

This clonotype came up many times. The V call is TRBV15, the J call TRBJ1-2; 7 positions agree with TRBD1. The trim removed 0 bases at V and 5 bases at J, leaving 6 bases unmatched. The CDR3 is made up of 15 amino acids. The germline gives CDR1 LNHNV, CDR2 YYDKDF (reference sequence). CDR3 residues: CATSREDRPSYGYTF. The CDR3 coding sequence is TGTGCCACCAGCAGAGAGGACAGGCCTTCTTATGGCTACACCTTC.

In its sample, this clonotype was seen a few times. V usage is TRBV18 and J usage is TRBJ2-5, with D unresolved. The J call may be mistaken, given a closer DNA end match to TRBJ2-7. The CDR3 is made up of 15 amino acids. The germline CDR1 and CDR2 sequences are KGHSH and LQKENI. The CDR3 DNA sequence: TGTGCCAGCTCACCAGGCCGGGCAGGTGACTACGAGCAGTACTTC. Translating it yields CASSPGRAGDYEQYF.

The chain combines TRBV18 with TRBJ1-1, with 7 bases lining up with TRBD1. The trim removed 1 base at V and 0 bases at J, leaving 8 bases unmatched. Germline V gene sequence: CDR1 KGHSH, CDR2 LQKENI. The CDR3 spans 17 residues. The CDR3 coding sequence is TGTGCCAGCTCACCACTTTCGCAGACAGGGATGAACACTGAAGCTTTCTTT. This encodes CASSPLSQTGMNTEAFF. The variable domain in full, completed from reference TRBV18 and TRBJ1-1, reads NAGVMQNPRHLVRRRGQEARLRCSPMKGHSHVYWYRQLPEEGLKFMVYLQKENIIDESGMPKERFSAEFPKEGPSILRIQQVVRGDSAAYFCASSPLSQTGMNTEAFFGQGTRLTVV.

Concerning this clonotype: The final CDR3 position lacks the conserved phenylalanine or tryptophan, pointing to a likely read error. The rearrangement links TRBV4-1 to TRBJ2-4; no definite D call. Germline CDR1 reads MGHRA; CDR2 reads YSYEKL. V lost 0 bases and J 8 bases, leaving 11 bases between the germline ends. This CDR3 is 14 amino acids long. CDR3 sequence reads: CASSQDRSVHIQYL. CDR3 bases: TGCGCCAGCAGCCAAGATCGGTCAGTCCACATTCAGTACTTA.

This clonotype was counted only a few times. This chain links TRBV24-1 with TRBJ2-5; no firm D call. Germline CDR1 is KGHDR and CDR2 is SFDVKD. V lost 3 bases and J lost 4, with 8 bases in between. The CDR3 contains 13 residues. The CDR3 region has the DNA TGTGCCACCAGTGATAAGGAGAGAGAGACCCAGTACTTC. Its protein is CATSDKERETQYF.

CDR3 residues: CAISVGEYTEAFF. Here the CDR3 DNA reads TGTGCCATCAGTGTTGGAGAGTACACTGAAGCTTTCTTT. This sequence joins TRBV10-3 and TRBJ1-1; D not certain. There are 13 residues in the CDR3. Germline V gives CDR1 ENHRY, CDR2 SYGVKD. Trimming took off 4 bases at V and 3 bases at J, with 9 bases between the two ends.

This clonotype was counted a few times. This CDR3 is CASSPQPQETQYF. CDR3 bases: TGTGCCAGCAGTCCCCAGCCTCAAGAGACCCAGTACTTC. The gene calls are TRBV6-5 and TRBJ2-5, with D uncertain. This CDR3 contains 13 residues. V lost 5 bases and J 2 bases, leaving 9 bases between the germline ends. Germline CDR1 and CDR2: MNHEY and SVGAGI.